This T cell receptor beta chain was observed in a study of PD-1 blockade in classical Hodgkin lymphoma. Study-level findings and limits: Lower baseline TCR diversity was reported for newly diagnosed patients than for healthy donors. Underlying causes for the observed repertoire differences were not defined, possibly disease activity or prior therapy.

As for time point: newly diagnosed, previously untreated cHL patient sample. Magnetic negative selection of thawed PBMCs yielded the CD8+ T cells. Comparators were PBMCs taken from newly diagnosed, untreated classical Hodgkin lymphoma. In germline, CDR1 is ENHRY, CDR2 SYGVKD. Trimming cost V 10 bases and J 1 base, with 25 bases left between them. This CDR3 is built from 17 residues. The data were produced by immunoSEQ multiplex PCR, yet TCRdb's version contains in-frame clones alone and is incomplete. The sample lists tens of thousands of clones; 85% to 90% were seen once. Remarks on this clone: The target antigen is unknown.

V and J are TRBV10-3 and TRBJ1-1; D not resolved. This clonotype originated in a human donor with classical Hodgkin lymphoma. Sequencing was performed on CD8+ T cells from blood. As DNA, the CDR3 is TGTGCCAACGCTACAAGGGCCTTTACGGGTAGGAACACTGAAGCTTTCTTT. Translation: CANATRAFTGRNTEAFF.